These 10 T cell receptor beta chains came from one sample sequenced in a study of tumor-infiltrating lymphocytes in primary liver carcinoma. Extraction of RNA together with DNA used 20-30 mg of unsorted bulk tissue. Synthesis of TCR beta cDNA was carried out from 500 ng total RNA with a constant-region primer. Three nested multiplex PCR rounds, a slightly modified ARM-PCR, produced the libraries for TCR beta. Primers for the first two PCR rounds were TRBV1-TRBV30 forward primers and a C-beta reverse primer (approximately 10 cycles per round). TCRdb called the multiplex PCR reads again in MiXCR, with one record for every CDR3 protein. The sample contains roughly 78,000 distinct CDR3 sequences, about two thirds of which appear only once. The sequencing sample was made of liver tumor tissue from sampling region 4. As for subset: tumor region T4, right-lateral pole. Source of these receptors: a woman aged 55-70 years with primary liver carcinoma and hepatitis B virus infection.

V is TRBV6-5 and J is TRBJ1-2; possibly TRBD1 for D (5 bases). Trimming cost V 1 base and J 6 bases, with 9 bases left between them. Germline lookup yields CDR1 MNHEY and CDR2 SVGAGI. There are 13 residues in the CDR3. DNA for the CDR3: TGTGCCAGCAGTTACTTGCAGGGAGATGGCTACACCTTC. Amino acid sequence: CASSYLQGDGYTF.

Remarks on this clonotype: The junction departs from the called germline gene at one end, perhaps through a read error. This chain links TRBV13 with TRBJ1-1; no reliable D call. The CDR3 covers 15 residues. The germline CDR1 and CDR2 sequences are PRHDT and FYEKMQ (reference sequence). CDR3 sequence reads: CANSLRPTSNTEAFF. The CDR3 nucleotides read TGTGCCAACAGCTTAAGGCCAACATCGAACACTGAAGCTTTCTTT.

Notes on this clonotype: This may stem from a read error, because a much larger clone lies one nucleotide away. Without the conserved terminal phenylalanine or tryptophan, this CDR3 likely stems from a read error. No DNA is shown, since the ends of the CDR3 on it are uncertain; the CDR3 is the one TCRdb lists. The chain carries TRBV28 and TRBJ1-1; TRBD1, the table's D call, was not compared with the DNA. CDR1 is MDHEN and CDR2 is SYDVKM in the germline V gene. The CDR3 region is 12 residues in length, termini included. CDR3 amino acids: CASSSTTLQVFL.

Note on this clonotype: At one boundary the junction diverges from the germline segment, which might be a read error. The V gene is TRBV10-3, the J gene TRBJ1-5; no clear D. The germline CDR1 and CDR2 sequences are ENHRY and SYGVKD. The CDR3 runs to 14 residues. The CDR3 loop reads CVTGPGGGNHPQHF. The DNA of the CDR3 is TGTGTCACCGGCCCAGGTGGTGGCAATCACCCCCAGCATTTT.

V usage is TRBV5-1 and J usage is TRBJ1-5; no clear D. The CDR3 consists of 14 residues. The V gene lost 0 bases and the J gene lost 5 bases, with 9 bases spanning the gap. Germline-derived CDR1 and CDR2 are SGHRS and YFSETQ. CDR3 in amino acids: CASSLAPGDQPQHF. CDR3 bases: TGCGCCAGCAGCTTGGCCCCCGGGGATCAGCCCCAGCATTTT. The full variable domain, completed using reference TRBV5-1 and TRBJ1-5, is KAGVTQTPRYLIKTRGQQVTLSCSPISGHRSVSWYQQTPGQGLQFLFEYFSETQRNKGNFPGRFSGRQFSNSRSEMNVSTLELGDSALYLCASSLAPGDQPQHFGDGTRLSIL.

Regarding this clonotype: A read error may account for a junction end that differs from germline. This chain uses TRBV28 with TRBJ1-5; 9 positions agree with TRBD1. CDR3 length equals 15 residues. CDR1 and CDR2 from the germline V gene are MDHEN and SYDVKM. The CDR3 region is CTSSLGGQGNQPQHF. The CDR3, as DNA: TGTACCAGCAGTTTAGGGGGACAGGGTAATCAGCCCCAGCATTTT.

This clonotype was detected only a few times. The chain uses TRBV19 and TRBJ1-5; 9 bases fit TRBD1. With 4 bases clipped from V and 1 base from J, the junction kept 8 bases outside the gene matches. This CDR3 region has 17 residues. CDR1 and CDR2 (germline): LNHDA, SQIVND (reference sequence). The CDR3 DNA is TGTGCCAGTAGTAGGACAGGGGATCCGACGAGCAATCAGCCCCAGCATTTT. Its protein is CASSRTGDPTSNQPQHF.

The V gene is TRBV11-2, the J gene TRBJ2-3; tentative D call: TRBD2 (6 bases). This CDR3 region has 15 residues. Germline V gives CDR1 SGHAT, CDR2 FQNNGV. Trimming took 5 bases from V and 5 from J, leaving 17 bases between them. For the CDR3, the DNA is TGTGCCAGCAGCGTTAGCAGGAGGGCCATAGATACGCAGTATTTT. This sequence encodes CASSVSRRAIDTQYF.

The CDR3 nucleotides read TGTGCCAGCAGCCCGAACAGGATGCAATCTGGCTACACCTTC. This sequence encodes CASSPNRMQSGYTF. This chain links TRBV6-5 with TRBJ1-2, with D perhaps matching TRBD1 (5 bases). Trimming pared 6 bases from V and 7 bases from J, leaving 18 bases between. CDR3 length: 14 residues. Germline values: CDR1 MNHEY, CDR2 SVGAGI.

As to this clonotype: This may stem from a read error, because a much larger clone lies one nucleotide away. This chain joins TRBV12-3 or TRBV12-4 and TRBJ1-2; D call uncertain. CDR3 size: 11 residues. CDR3 bases: TGTGTCAGCAGTTTAGGACGGAGCTACACCTTC. Amino acids: CVSSLGRSYTF.